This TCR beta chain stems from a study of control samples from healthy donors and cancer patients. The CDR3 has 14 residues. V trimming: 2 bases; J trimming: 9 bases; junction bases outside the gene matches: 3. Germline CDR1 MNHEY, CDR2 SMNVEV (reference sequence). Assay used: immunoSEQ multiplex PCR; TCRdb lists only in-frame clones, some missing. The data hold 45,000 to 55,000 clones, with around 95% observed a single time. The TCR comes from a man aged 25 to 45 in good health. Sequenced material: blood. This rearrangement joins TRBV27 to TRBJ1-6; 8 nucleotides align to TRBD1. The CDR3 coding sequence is TGTGCCAGCAGTTTAGAACAGGGGGGTTCACCCCTCCACTTT. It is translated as CASSLEQGGSPLHF.